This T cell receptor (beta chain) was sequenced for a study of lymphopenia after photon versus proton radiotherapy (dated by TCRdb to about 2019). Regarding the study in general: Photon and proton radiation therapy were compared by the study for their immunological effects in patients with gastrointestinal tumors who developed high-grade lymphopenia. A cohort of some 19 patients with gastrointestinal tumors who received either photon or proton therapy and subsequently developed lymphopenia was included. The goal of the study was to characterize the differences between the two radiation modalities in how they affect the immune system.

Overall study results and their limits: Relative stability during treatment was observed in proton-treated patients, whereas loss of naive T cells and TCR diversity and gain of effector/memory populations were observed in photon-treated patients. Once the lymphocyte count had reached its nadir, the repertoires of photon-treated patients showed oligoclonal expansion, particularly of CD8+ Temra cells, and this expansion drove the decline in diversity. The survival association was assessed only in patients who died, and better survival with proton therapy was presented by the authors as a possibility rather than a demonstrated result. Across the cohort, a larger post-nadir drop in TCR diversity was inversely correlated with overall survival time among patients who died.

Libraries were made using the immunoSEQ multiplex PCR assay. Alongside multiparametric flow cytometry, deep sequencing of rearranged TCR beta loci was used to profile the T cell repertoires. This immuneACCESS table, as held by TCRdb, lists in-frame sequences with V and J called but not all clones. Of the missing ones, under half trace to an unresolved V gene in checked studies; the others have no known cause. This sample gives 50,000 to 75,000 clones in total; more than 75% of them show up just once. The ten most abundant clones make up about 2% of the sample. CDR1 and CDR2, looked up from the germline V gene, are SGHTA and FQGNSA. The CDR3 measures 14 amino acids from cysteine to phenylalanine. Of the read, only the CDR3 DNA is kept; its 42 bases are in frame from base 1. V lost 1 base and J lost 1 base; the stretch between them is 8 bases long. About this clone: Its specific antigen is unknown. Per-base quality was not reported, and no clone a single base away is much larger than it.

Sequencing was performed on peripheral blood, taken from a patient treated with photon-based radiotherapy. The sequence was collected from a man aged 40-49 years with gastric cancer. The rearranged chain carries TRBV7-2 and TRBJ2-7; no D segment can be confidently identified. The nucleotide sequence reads TGTGCCAGCAGCTTAGGCGGCACTTCCTACGAGCAGTACTTC. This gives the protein CASSLGGTSYEQYF.